This T cell receptor (beta chain) came from a study of metastatic and nonmetastatic thyroid tumors. Study-wide results and caveats: Versus benign nodules, malignant thyroid tumors reportedly had significantly higher TCR beta diversity, in blood and tumor.

This clone was recorded many times. Antigen unknown. No treatment of any kind had been given to any patient before thyroid surgery. Trimming removed 3 bases at V and 0 bases at J, with 24 bases between. CDR1 is LGHNA, CDR2 YNFKEQ, per germline. The CDR3 contains 19 residues. TCRdb re-processed the PCR reads through MiXCR. The table includes 4,500 to 6,500 clones, around a fifth detected once. The TCR comes from a female donor with papillary thyroid cancer or a benign thyroid nodule (not recorded which). Some clones in this sample may be carry-over from other donors' samples. What was sequenced was adjacent normal tissue. The chain recombines TRBV4-2 with TRBJ2-7; D is tentatively TRBD1 or TRBD2 (5 bases each). This chain's CDR3 is CASSHGKKTGTASSYEQYF. In nucleotides, the CDR3 is TGTGCCAGCAGCCACGGTAAGAAGACCGGGACGGCAAGCTCCTACGAGCAGTACTTC.